Presented here are 28 T cell receptor beta chains from one specimen sequenced in a study of low-dose radiotherapy and immunotherapy resistance in tumors. Time point described: before trial treatment. Using a constant-region primer together with a V-primer adapter, TCRs were subjected to around 22 PCR cycles of amplification. TCRdb passed the reads through MiXCR, listing each CDR3 protein once. Here the sample spans tens of thousands of distinct CDR3 sequences, about 12% being singletons. This specimen consisted of PBMCs, obtained before treatment. These receptors came from a female donor with ovarian cancer.

This clonotype occurred many times. The rearrangement uses TRBV12-3 or TRBV12-4 and TRBJ2-3; D gene unclear. V lost 3 bases and J 0 bases, leaving 4 bases between the germline ends. This CDR3 contains 13 residues. CDR3 DNA: TGTGCCAGCAGTTTCGGGAGCACAGATACGCAGTATTTT. It encodes CASSFGSTDTQYF.

A few counts support this clonotype. The CDR3 reads CASSFTGGGTGELFF. The DNA of the CDR3 is TGTGCCAGCAGCTTTACAGGGGGAGGCACCGGGGAGCTGTTTTTT. The gene calls are TRBV7-6 and TRBJ2-2, with 8 nucleotides matching TRBD1. Germline V CDR1 and CDR2: SGHVS, FNYEAQ. CDR3 size: 15 residues. The J segment lost 4 bases and the V segment lost 3 bases, leaving 4 bases of the junction unmatched.

This clonotype has at least ten counts. J is TRBJ1-5 and V is TRBV28; D is undetermined. Looked up from germline, CDR1 is MDHEN and CDR2 is SYDVKM. The CDR3 length is 15 residues. V was trimmed by 7 bases and J by 6 bases, leaving 19 bases between them. In nucleotides, the CDR3 is TGTGCCAGCACCTTGCCCGACGGATTGAGTCAGCCCCAGCATTTT. The encoded protein is CASTLPDGLSQPQHF.

To note about this clonotype: A far bigger clonotype differs at one base, so this is likely a read error. The chain recombines TRBV6-8 with TRBJ1-1; TRBD1 matches 7 bases. Germline V gives CDR1 MNHGY, CDR2 SAAAGT. This CDR3 is 16 amino acids long. The CDR3 loop is CARSYSSKRGRGGAFF. CDR3 DNA: TGTGCCAGAAGTTACTCATCCAAGAGGGGGCGAGGAGGGGCTTTCTTT.

This clonotype was found many times. The chain has TRBV20-1 and TRBJ1-1; tentative D call: TRBD1 (5 bases). Germline values: CDR1 DFQATT, CDR2 SNEGSKA (reference sequence). The CDR3 has 12 amino acids. The V and J ends lost 3 bases and 7 bases respectively, with 12 bases between them. In DNA, the CDR3 is TGCAGTGCTAGTCCGGGGCAGAATGAAGCTTTCTTT. Amino acid sequence: CSASPGQNEAFF.

This clonotype was seen many times. The chain carries TRBV12-5 and TRBJ2-3; 11 nucleotides line up with TRBD2. With V trimmed by 9 bases and J by 6 bases, 8 bases remained unmatched. CDR1 and CDR2 from the germline V gene are LGHNT and FRNRAP. The CDR3 length is 14 residues. In DNA, the CDR3 is TGTGCTAGCCCTAATAGCGGGGGGGCCGATACGCAGTATTTT. Translation gives CASPNSGGADTQYF.

Many counts were recorded for this clonotype. The rearrangement uses TRBV7-2 and TRBJ1-1; D ambiguous. The CDR3 loop spans 12 amino acids. Trimming removed 3 bases at V and 2 bases at J, with 4 bases between. CDR1 SGHTA and CDR2 FQGNSA come from the germline V gene. CDR3 DNA sequence: TGTGCCAGCAGCTTTTATAACACTGAAGCTTTCTTT. Encoded protein: CASSFYNTEAFF.

In regard to this clonotype: A far more abundant clone sits one base away, making this likely a read error. The chain has TRBV10-2 and TRBJ1-1; 11 bases align to TRBD1. The length of the CDR3 is 16 residues. From germline, CDR1 is WSHSY and CDR2 SAAADI. CDR3 region: CASTRWRDRGNAEAFF. DNA of the CDR3: TGTGCCAGCACCCGGTGGCGGGACAGGGGGAACGCTGAAGCTTTCTTT.

This clonotype was found many times. This chain links TRBV20-1 with TRBJ2-3; no firm D call. The V gene's germline CDR1 is DFQATT and CDR2 SNEGSKA (reference sequence). Trimming cost V 0 bases and J 0 bases, with 13 bases left between them. The CDR3 covers 16 residues. The CDR3 protein is CSARDRRLSSTDTQYF. The CDR3 coding sequence is TGCAGTGCTAGAGATCGCAGGCTTTCTAGCACAGATACGCAGTATTTT.

This clonotype showed up many times. V and J are TRBV20-1 and TRBJ2-1; possibly TRBD2 for D (7 bases). Germline V gene sequence: CDR1 DFQATT, CDR2 SNEGSKA (reference sequence). Trimming cost V 0 bases and J 3 bases, with 12 bases left between them. The CDR3 runs 15 residues. CDR3 loop: CSARELGGGYNEQFF. As DNA, the CDR3 is TGCAGTGCTAGAGAGCTAGGGGGGGGCTACAATGAGCAGTTCTTC.

This clonotype was seen at least ten times. The chain uses TRBV7-3 and TRBJ2-1; the match to TRBD1 covers 7 bases. From germline, CDR1 is SGHTA and CDR2 FQGTGA. The CDR3 runs 14 residues. Germline trimming cut 5 bases from V and 3 bases from J; bases unmatched to any gene: 4. Written as DNA, the CDR3 is TGTGCCAGCAGCCCCAGGGGGAACTACAATGAGCAGTTCTTC. Protein sequence: CASSPRGNYNEQFF.

This clonotype was picked up a small number of times. The chain employs TRBV18 and TRBJ1-2; 9 nucleotides align to TRBD1. The CDR3 has 16 residues. V gave up 4 bases and J gave up 4 bases; unmatched junction bases: 10. Germline lookup yields CDR1 KGHSH and CDR2 LQKENI. CDR3 sequence: CASSLMPGQGIYGYTF. In nucleotides, the CDR3 is TGTGCCAGCTCACTGATGCCGGGACAGGGAATCTATGGCTACACCTTC.

Many counts were recorded for this clonotype. This chain links TRBV30 with TRBJ1-1, with 8 bases lining up with TRBD1. J gave up 8 bases and V 0 bases, and 5 bases lay outside the gene matches. The CDR3 has 13 residues. Germline V gene data show CDR1 as GTSNPN and CDR2 as SVGIG (reference sequence). CDR3 in amino acids: CAWSVSRGPEAFF. The CDR3 bases are TGTGCCTGGAGTGTAAGCAGGGGGCCAGAAGCTTTCTTT.

The table lists this clonotype with a few counts. The CDR3 spells CASSFGLATDTQYF. The DNA for the CDR3 is TGTGCCAGCAGTTTTGGACTAGCAACAGATACGCAGTATTTT. The chain couples TRBV28 to TRBJ2-3; 8 bases map to TRBD2. Germline loops: CDR1 MDHEN, CDR2 SYDVKM. There are 14 residues in the CDR3. With V trimmed by 3 bases and J by 3 bases, 2 bases remained unmatched.

In its sample, this clonotype was seen many times. V and J are TRBV10-3 and TRBJ2-3; weak D call: TRBD2 (6 bases). V lost 7 bases to trimming and J lost 0 bases, with 11 bases between them. The CDR3 totals 14 residues. The V gene's germline CDR1 is ENHRY and CDR2 SYGVKD. The CDR3 here is CAITPGRSTDTQYF. CDR3 DNA sequence: TGTGCCATCACTCCGGGGAGGAGCACAGATACGCAGTATTTT.

This clonotype was counted many times. V is TRBV7-9 and J is TRBJ1-1, with D perhaps TRBD1 (5 bases). The CDR3 has 16 residues. CDR1 and CDR2 from the germline V gene are SEHNR and FQNEAQ (reference sequence). The V and J ends lost 8 bases and 4 bases respectively, with 23 bases between them. The CDR3 reads CASLHKGTRGVTEAFF. The CDR3 DNA reads as TGTGCCAGCCTCCACAAGGGGACTCGAGGGGTCACTGAAGCTTTCTTT.

The chain joins TRBV30 to TRBJ1-1, with no clear D. Trimming stripped 0 bases from V and 1 base from J, with 6 bases between. The germline CDR1 and CDR2 sequences are GTSNPN and SVGIG (reference sequence). The CDR3 totals 13 residues. The CDR3 nucleotides read TGTGCCTGGAGTGTTCAGTGGAACACTGAAGCTTTCTTT. As protein: CAWSVQWNTEAFF.

This clonotype was seen at least ten times. V usage is TRBV29-1 and J usage is TRBJ2-7; perhaps D is TRBD1 or TRBD2 (6 bases each). V gave up 1 base and J gave up 2 bases, with 12 bases separating them. The CDR3 is 14 residues long. Germline values: CDR1 SQVTM, CDR2 ANQGSEA. CDR3 DNA: TGCAGCGTTGAAGTCAAGGGGGGCCCCTACGAGCAGTACTTC. This codes for CSVEVKGGPYEQYF.

This clonotype was observed at least ten times. The chain has TRBV19 and TRBJ2-7; 8 positions match TRBD1. The CDR3 is made up of 15 amino acids. Germline trimming cut 7 bases from V and 7 bases from J; bases unmatched to any gene: 15. Germline CDR1 is LNHDA and CDR2 is SQIVND (reference sequence). CDR3 region: CASTPARTGTKEQYF. The CDR3 nucleotides read TGTGCCAGTACCCCCGCCCGGACAGGGACCAAAGAGCAGTACTTC.

Concerning this clonotype itself: A far larger clone is just one base off, so this is likely a read error. The chain combines TRBV12-3 or TRBV12-4 with TRBJ2-7; 9 nucleotides line up with TRBD2. The ends lost 1 base at V and 7 bases at J; junction bases unmatched: 17. The CDR3 consists of 18 residues. The CDR3 loop is CASSLDLAGGVVFNEQYF. CDR3 nucleotides: TGTGCCAGCAGTTTAGATCTGGCGGGAGGGGTGGTGTTCAATGAGCAGTACTTC.

This clonotype was recorded at least ten times. This chain links TRBV6-4 with TRBJ2-2, with TRBD2 as a possible D gene (5 bases). The CDR3 is made up of 14 amino acids. The germline V gene encodes CDR1 MRHNA and CDR2 SNTAGT. With 6 bases removed from V and 4 bases from J, the gap between germline ends came to 12 bases. CDR3 loop: CASSEEAATGELFF. The CDR3 nucleotides are TGTGCCAGCAGCGAGGAGGCGGCCACCGGGGAGCTGTTTTTT.

This chain links TRBV11-2 with TRBJ1-1; D possibly corresponds to TRBD1 (5 bases). Looked up from germline, CDR1 is SGHAT and CDR2 is FQNNGV. V lost 5 bases, J lost 6 bases, and 13 bases lay in between. This CDR3 contains 13 residues. Here the CDR3 reads CASSVGVRPEAFF. CDR3 DNA: TGTGCCAGCAGCGTAGGGGTTCGGCCTGAAGCTTTCTTT.

The V call is TRBV7-9, the J call TRBJ1-2; tentatively, D is TRBD1 (6 bases). The CDR3 runs to 17 residues. The germline CDR1 and CDR2 sequences are SEHNR and FQNEAQ (reference sequence). V lost 1 base and J 4 bases, leaving 19 bases between the germline ends. The CDR3 is CASSLDGIDRLLYGYTF. The CDR3 DNA follows: TGTGCCAGCAGCTTAGATGGGATCGACAGGTTGCTCTATGGCTACACCTTC. Full variable domain (rest looked up from reference TRBV7-9 and TRBJ1-2): DTGVSQNPRHKITKRGQNVTFRCDPISEHNRLYWYRQTLGQGPEFLTYFQNEAQLEKSRLLSDRFSAERPKGSFSTLEIQRTEQGDSAMYLCASSLDGIDRLLYGYTFGSGTRLTVV.

This clonotype was observed a few times. This chain links TRBV5-3 with TRBJ2-7; possibly TRBD1 or TRBD2 for D (5 bases each). TRBV5-3 has ORF status, its function being uncertain. The CDR3 loop spans 15 amino acids. Trimming took 8 bases from V and 3 from J, leaving 21 bases between them. CDR3 bases: TGTGCCAGCAGCCCCTGGGCAGGGACCTTCTACGAGCAGTACTTC. Its protein product is CASSPWAGTFYEQYF.

This clonotype showed up just a few times. A read error is the likely source, as a far larger clone sits one nucleotide away. This chain connects TRBV2 to TRBJ2-7, with 14 bases fitting TRBD2. The germline V gene encodes CDR1 SNHLY and CDR2 FYNNEI. The V and J ends lost 6 bases and 7 bases, in that order; junction bases with no gene match: 5. The CDR3 length is 14 residues. The CDR3 spells CASSGTSGSGEQYF. CDR3 nucleotides: TGTGCCAGCAGCGGGACTAGCGGGAGCGGTGAGCAGTACTTC.

This clonotype was recorded at least ten times. The J gene is TRBJ2-7, the V gene TRBV27; the D gene is possibly TRBD1 (6 bases). The CDR3 length is 14 residues. CDR1 is MNHEY and CDR2 is SMNVEV in the germline V gene (reference sequence). The ends were cut back, 3 bases at V and 3 bases at J, with 12 bases in the middle. The CDR3 DNA is TGTGCCAGCAGTTTTAACGGACAGAGCTACGAGCAGTACTTC. It specifies CASSFNGQSYEQYF.

This clonotype was observed many times. CDR3 sequence: CASRRTGLSYGYTF. The CDR3 DNA sequence: TGTGCCAGCAGAAGAACAGGGCTCAGCTATGGCTACACCTTC. The chain has TRBV27 and TRBJ1-2; D is possibly TRBD1 (6 bases). Germline CDR1 is MNHEY and CDR2 is SMNVEV (reference sequence). Between the trimmed V and J ends, which lost 6 bases and 4 bases, there was a span of 15 bases. The CDR3 is 14 amino acids.

This clonotype showed up just a few times. V and J are TRBV18 and TRBJ1-2; D perhaps matches TRBD1 (5 bases). Trimming took 0 bases from V and 3 from J, leaving 17 bases between them. The CDR3 is 17 amino acids. CDR1 KGHSH and CDR2 LQKENI come from the germline V gene. CDR3 sequence: CASSPPNRGRSDYGYTF. In DNA form, the CDR3 reads TGTGCCAGCTCACCACCGAATAGGGGCCGCTCCGACTATGGCTACACCTTC.